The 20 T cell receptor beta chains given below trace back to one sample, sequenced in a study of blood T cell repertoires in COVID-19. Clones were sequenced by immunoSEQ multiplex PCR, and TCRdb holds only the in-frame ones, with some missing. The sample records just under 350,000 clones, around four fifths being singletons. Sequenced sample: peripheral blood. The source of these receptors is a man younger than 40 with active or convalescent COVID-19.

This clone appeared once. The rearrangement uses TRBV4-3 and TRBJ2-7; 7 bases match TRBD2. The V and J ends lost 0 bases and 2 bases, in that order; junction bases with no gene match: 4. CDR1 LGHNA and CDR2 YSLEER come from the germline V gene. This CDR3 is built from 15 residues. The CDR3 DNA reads TGCGCCAGCAGCCAAGAGGCAGCGGGGACCTACGAGCAGTACTTC. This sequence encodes CASSQEAAGTYEQYF.

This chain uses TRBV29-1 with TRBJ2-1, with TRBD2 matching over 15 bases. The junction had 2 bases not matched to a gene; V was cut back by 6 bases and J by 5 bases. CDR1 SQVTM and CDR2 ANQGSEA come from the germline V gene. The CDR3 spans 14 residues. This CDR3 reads CSVGLAGGNNEQFF. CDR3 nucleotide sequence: TGCAGCGTGGGACTAGCGGGGGGAAACAATGAGCAGTTCTTC.

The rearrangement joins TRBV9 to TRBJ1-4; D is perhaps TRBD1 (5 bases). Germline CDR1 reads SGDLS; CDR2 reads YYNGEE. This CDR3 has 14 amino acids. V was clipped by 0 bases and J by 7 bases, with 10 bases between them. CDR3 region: CASSVGAGSEKLFF. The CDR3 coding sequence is TGTGCCAGCAGCGTAGGGGCAGGGTCTGAAAAACTGTTTTTT. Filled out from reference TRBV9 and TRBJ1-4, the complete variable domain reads DSGVTQTPKHLITATGQRVTLRCSPRSGDLSVYWYQQSLDQGLQFLIQYYNGEERAKGNILERFSAQQFPDLHSELNLSSLELGDSALYFCASSVGAGSEKLFFGSGTQLSVL.

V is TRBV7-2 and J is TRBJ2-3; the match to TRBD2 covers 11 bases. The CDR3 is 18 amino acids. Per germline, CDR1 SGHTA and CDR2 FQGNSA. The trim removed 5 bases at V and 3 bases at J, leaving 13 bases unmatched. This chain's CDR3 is CASSPPPLAGDVTDTQYF. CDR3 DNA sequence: TGTGCCAGCAGCCCCCCCCCACTAGCGGGAGATGTTACAGATACGCAGTATTTT.

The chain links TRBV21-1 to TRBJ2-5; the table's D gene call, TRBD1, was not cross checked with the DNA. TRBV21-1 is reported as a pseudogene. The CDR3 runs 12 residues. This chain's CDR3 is CASSRDRETQYF. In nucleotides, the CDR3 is TGTGCCAGCAGCCGGGACAGAGAGACCCAGTACTTC.

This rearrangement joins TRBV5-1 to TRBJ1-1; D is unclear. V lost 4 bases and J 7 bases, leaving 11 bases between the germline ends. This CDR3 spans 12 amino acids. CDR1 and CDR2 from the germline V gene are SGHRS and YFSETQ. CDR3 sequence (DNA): TGCGCCAGCAGCCCACGGGGTCTTGAAGCTTTCTTT. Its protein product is CASSPRGLEAFF.

CDR3 sequence reads: CASSRQLPGNTIYF. CDR3 nucleotides: TGTGCCAGTAGTCGACAGCTTCCTGGAAACACCATATATTTT. J is TRBJ1-3 and V is TRBV19; the D gene is possibly TRBD1 (5 bases). Germline CDR1 LNHDA, CDR2 SQIVND (reference sequence). V was pared by 5 bases and J by 2 bases, with 10 bases between. CDR3 length: 14 residues.

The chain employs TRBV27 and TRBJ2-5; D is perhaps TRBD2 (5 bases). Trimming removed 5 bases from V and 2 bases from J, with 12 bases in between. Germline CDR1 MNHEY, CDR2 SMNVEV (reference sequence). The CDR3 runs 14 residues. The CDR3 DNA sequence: TGTGCCAGCAGTCCCCTAGCATTGCAAGAGACCCAGTACTTC. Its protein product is CASSPLALQETQYF.

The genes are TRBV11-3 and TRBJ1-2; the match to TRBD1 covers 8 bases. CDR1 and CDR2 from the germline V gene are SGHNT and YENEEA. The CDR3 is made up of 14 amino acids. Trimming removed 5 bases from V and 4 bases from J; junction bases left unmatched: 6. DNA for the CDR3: TGTGCCAGCAGCCCAGAGGACAGGGCCTATGGCTACACCTTC. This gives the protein CASSPEDRAYGYTF. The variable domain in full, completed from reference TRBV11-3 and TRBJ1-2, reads EAGVVQSPRYKIIEKKQPVAFWCNPISGHNTLYWYLQNLGQGPELLIRYENEEAVDDSQLPKDRFSAERLKGVDSTLKIQPAELGDSAVYLCASSPEDRAYGYTFGSGTRLTVV.

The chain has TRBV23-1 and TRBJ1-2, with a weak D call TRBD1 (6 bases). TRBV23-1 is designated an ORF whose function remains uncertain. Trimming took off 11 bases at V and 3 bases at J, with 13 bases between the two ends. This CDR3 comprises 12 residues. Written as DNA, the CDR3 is TGCGCCGTACCTCCAGGGGACTATGGCTACACCTTC. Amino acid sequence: CAVPPGDYGYTF.

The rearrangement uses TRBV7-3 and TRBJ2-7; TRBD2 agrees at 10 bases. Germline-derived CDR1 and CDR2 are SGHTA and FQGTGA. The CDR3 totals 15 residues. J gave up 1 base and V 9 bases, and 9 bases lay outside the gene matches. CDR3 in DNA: TGTGCCAGAGAGCGGGGTAGCGGGAGGTCCTACGAGCAGTACTTC. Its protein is CARERGSGRSYEQYF.

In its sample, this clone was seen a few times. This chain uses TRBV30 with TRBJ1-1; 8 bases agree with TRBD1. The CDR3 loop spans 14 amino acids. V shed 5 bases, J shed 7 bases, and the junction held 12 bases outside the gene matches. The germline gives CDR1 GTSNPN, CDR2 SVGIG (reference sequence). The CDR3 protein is CAWSPGGTGVEAFF. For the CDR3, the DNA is TGTGCCTGGTCCCCAGGAGGGACAGGCGTTGAAGCTTTCTTT.

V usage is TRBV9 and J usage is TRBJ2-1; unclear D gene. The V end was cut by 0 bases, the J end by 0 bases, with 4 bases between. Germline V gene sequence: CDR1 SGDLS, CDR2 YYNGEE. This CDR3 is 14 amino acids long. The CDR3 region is CASSVDGSYNEQFF. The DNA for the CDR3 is TGTGCCAGCAGCGTAGACGGCTCCTACAATGAGCAGTTCTTC.

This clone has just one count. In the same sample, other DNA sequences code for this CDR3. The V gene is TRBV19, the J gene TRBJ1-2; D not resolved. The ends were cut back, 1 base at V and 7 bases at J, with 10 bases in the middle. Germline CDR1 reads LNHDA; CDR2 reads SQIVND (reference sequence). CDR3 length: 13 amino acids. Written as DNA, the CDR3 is TGTGCCAGTAGTATAGTGGGCGGGAGTGGCTACACCTTC. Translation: CASSIVGGSGYTF.

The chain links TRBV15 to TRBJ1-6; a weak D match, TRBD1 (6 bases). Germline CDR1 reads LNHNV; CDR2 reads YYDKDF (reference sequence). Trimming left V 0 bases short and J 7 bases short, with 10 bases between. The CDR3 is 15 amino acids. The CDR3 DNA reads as TGTGCCACCAGCAGAGAGCCGGGGACAAATTCACCCCTCCACTTT. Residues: CATSREPGTNSPLHF.

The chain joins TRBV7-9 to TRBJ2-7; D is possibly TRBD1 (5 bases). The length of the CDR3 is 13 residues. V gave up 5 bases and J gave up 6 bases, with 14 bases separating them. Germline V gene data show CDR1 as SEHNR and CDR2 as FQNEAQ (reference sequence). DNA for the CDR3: TGTGCCAGCAGCAACGTAGGGGTTCTCGAGCAGTACTTC. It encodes CASSNVGVLEQYF.

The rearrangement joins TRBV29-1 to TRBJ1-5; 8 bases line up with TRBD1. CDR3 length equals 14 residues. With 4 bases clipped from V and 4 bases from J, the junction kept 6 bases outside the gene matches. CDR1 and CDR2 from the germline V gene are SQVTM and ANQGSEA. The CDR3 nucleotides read TGCAGCGTTGCCCCGACAGGGGTAAATCAGCCCCAGCATTTT. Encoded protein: CSVAPTGVNQPQHF. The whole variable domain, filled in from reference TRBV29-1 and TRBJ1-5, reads SAVISQKPSRDICQRGTSLTIQCQVDSQVTMMFWYRQQPGQSLTLIATANQGSEATYESGFVIDKFPISRPNLTFSTLTVSNMSPEDSSIYLCSVAPTGVNQPQHFGDGTRLSIL.

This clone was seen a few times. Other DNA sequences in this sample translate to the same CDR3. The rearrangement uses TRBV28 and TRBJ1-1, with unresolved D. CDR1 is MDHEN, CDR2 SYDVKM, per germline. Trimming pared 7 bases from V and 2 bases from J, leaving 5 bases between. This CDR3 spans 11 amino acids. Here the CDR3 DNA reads TGTGCCAGCACCCAAAACACTGAAGCTTTCTTT. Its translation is CASTQNTEAFF.

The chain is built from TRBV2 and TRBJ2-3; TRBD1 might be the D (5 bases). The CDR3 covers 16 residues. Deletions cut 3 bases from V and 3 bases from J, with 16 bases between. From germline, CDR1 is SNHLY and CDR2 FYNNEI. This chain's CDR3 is CASSDQGLHTTDTQYF. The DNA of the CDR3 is TGTGCCAGCAGTGACCAGGGTCTGCACACAACAGATACGCAGTATTTT.

This CDR3 reads CASSSGTSGGASGELFF. In DNA, the CDR3 is TGTGCCAGCAGCTCCGGGACTAGCGGGGGGGCGTCCGGGGAGCTGTTTTTT. J is TRBJ2-2 and V is TRBV13; TRBD2 agrees at 16 bases. J lost 6 bases, V lost 4 bases, and 5 bases had no gene match. The CDR3 extends over 17 amino acids. The V gene's germline CDR1 is PRHDT and CDR2 FYEKMQ (reference sequence). Based on the CDR3 plus reference TRBV13 and TRBJ2-2, the full variable domain is AAGVIQSPRHLIKEKRETATLKCYPIPRHDTVYWYQQGPGQDPQFLISFYEKMQSDKGSIPDRFSAQQFSDYHSELNMSSLELGDSALYFCASSSGTSGGASGELFFGEGSRLTVL.